This TCR beta chain comes out of a study of T cell repertoires in cytomegalovirus infection. Per germline, CDR1 SNHLY and CDR2 FYNNEI. J lost 7 bases, V lost 6 bases, and 5 bases had no gene match. The CDR3 runs 14 residues. In TCRdb, the reads were re-called with MiXCR into one record per CDR3 protein. The table includes approximately 700,000 distinct CDR3 sequences, 35% to 45% detected once. The source is a human donor in good health (CMV status not recorded). Some clones in this sample may be carry-over from other donors' samples. Material: PBMCs. The chain links TRBV2 to TRBJ2-1, with 11 positions matching TRBD2. The CDR3 protein is CASRGGTSGNEQFF. Here the CDR3 DNA reads TGTGCCAGCAGAGGCGGGACTAGCGGTAATGAGCAGTTCTTC.